This TCR beta chain came from a study of T cell changes during pregnancy in multiple sclerosis. Generated by immunoSEQ multiplex PCR, the TCRdb table keeps only in-frame clones and is missing some. The data hold under 100,000 clones, with approximately 89% observed a single time. The length of the CDR3 is 14 residues. CDR1 and CDR2 from the germline V gene are LGHNA and YNFKEQ. V trimming: 2 bases; J trimming: 5 bases; junction bases outside the gene matches: 5. V is TRBV4-2 and J is TRBJ1-2; 7 bases match TRBD1. Sequences were derived from peripheral blood, sampled in the first trimester of pregnancy. The receptor was isolated from a female donor in good health, enrolled as a control in a pregnancy study. This CDR3 reads CASSQPDRAYGYTF. CDR3 in DNA: TGTGCCAGCAGCCAACCCGACAGGGCTTATGGCTACACCTTC.